This entry concerns a single TCR beta chain. This sample is part of a study of cytomegalovirus exposure and HLA in healthy donors. CDR1 is MNHEY, CDR2 SMNVEV, per germline (reference sequence). CDR3 length: 15 amino acids. V shed 6 bases, J shed 7 bases, and the junction held 9 bases outside the gene matches. Researchers ran the PCR with 60 Vbeta and 13 Jbeta primers. Sequenced by immunoSEQ multiplex PCR; TCRdb stores in-frame clones only, minus some. The sample has 110,000 to 150,000 clones, around four fifths seen once. Sequencing was performed on PBMCs. This rearrangement joins TRBV27 to TRBJ1-3; 10 nucleotides agree with TRBD1. This TCR was sampled from a boy younger than 10 in good health and CMV-seronegative. CDR3 amino acids: CASSRTGQGVNTIYF. CDR3 sequence (DNA): TGTGCCAGCAGCAGGACAGGACAGGGGGTTAACACCATATATTTT.